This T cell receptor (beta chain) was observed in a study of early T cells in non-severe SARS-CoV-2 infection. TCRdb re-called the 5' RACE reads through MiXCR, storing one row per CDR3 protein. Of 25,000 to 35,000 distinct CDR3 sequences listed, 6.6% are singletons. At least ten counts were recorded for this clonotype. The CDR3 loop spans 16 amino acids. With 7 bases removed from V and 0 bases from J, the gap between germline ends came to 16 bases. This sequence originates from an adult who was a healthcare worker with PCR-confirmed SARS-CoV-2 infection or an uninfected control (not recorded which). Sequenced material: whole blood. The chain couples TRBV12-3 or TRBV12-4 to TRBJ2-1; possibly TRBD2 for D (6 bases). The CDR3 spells CASILRVAASYNEQFF. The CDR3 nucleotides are TGTGCCAGCATCTTACGGGTAGCGGCCTCCTACAATGAGCAGTTCTTC.